The entry below describes one T cell receptor (beta chain). The source of the sample is a study of blood T cell repertoires in COVID-19. Overall study context: The samples span acute and convalescent COVID-19 from the United States, Italy and Spain. The analysed material was cDNA or gDNA that came from T cells, B-cell-depleted T cells, or PBMCs.

V was trimmed by 6 bases and J by 2 bases, leaving 13 bases between them. Germline loops: CDR1 MDHEN, CDR2 SYDVKM. This CDR3 spans 14 amino acids. Sequencing was performed with immunoSEQ multiplex PCR; in TCRdb, only in-frame clones are kept and a portion is missing. The data contain roughly 50,000 clones, 80% to 90% of them singletons. This TCR came from a man aged 45-65 years with acute or convalescent COVID-19. The sequenced material came from peripheral blood. This rearrangement joins TRBV28 to TRBJ1-2, with D perhaps matching TRBD1 (6 bases). CDR3: CASRNLQGNYGYTF. CDR3 DNA: TGTGCCAGCAGGAACCTACAGGGAAACTATGGCTACACCTTC.